Listed below are T cell receptor beta chains from one sample, sequenced in a study of T cell responses to AZD1222 COVID-19 vaccine. The assay was immunoSEQ multiplex PCR, and TCRdb's table has in-frame clones only and misses some. The profile shows about 130,000 clones, 90% of them singletons. This material consisted of peripheral blood, taken on day 0 of AZD1222 vaccination. These receptors came from an adult in good health. Each CDR3 is given with its conserved first and last residue. D genes are given only for firm matches. Clone size is given for some rows only: seen once, a few or many times, or a class if the clone is expanded.

V	J	D	size	DNA	CDR3
TRBV5-1	TRBJ1-2	TRBD1	NA	TGCGCCAGCAACTCGAACTGGGACAGCTATGGCTACACCTTC	CASNSNWDSYGYTF
TRBV28	TRBJ2-5	NA	NA	TGTGCCAGCAGTTCATATTCAGGGGACCCCCAAGAGACCCAGTACTTC	CASSSYSGDPQETQYF
TRBV28	TRBJ1-3	TRBD1	NA	TGTGCCAGCACCCCCGACAGGGAAGAGAACACCATATATTTT	CASTPDREENTIYF
TRBV27	TRBJ1-2	NA	once	TGTGCCACCCGCGCGACAGGAGGCTATGGCTACACCTTC	CATRATGGYGYTF
TRBV6-5	TRBJ2-2	NA	NA	TGTGCGGGGGGTCCTAACACCGGGGAGCTGTTTTTT	CAGGPNTGELFF
TRBV4-2	TRBJ1-4	NA	NA	TGTGCCAGCAGCCAACCGCGGGCAGGGGCTACTAATGAAAAACTGTTTTTT	CASSQPRAGATNEKLFF
TRBV5-1	TRBJ1-1	NA	NA	TGCGCCAGCAGCTTGTACAGGGATTGGAACACTGAAGCTTTCTTT	CASSLYRDWNTEAFF
TRBV28	TRBJ1-1	NA	NA	TGTGCCAGCAGTCCCTCCCGGGCTAGCGCTTTTAACACTGAAGCTTTCTTT	CASSPSRASAFNTEAFF
TRBV21-1	TRBJ1-4	NA	NA	TGTGCCAGCAGCAAAGCGCTCGCTTCCAGACTGAATGAAAAACTGTTTTTT	CASSKALASRLNEKLFF
TRBV25-1	TRBJ2-1	NA	NA	TGTGCCAGCACGGTCGGCAATGAGCAGTTCTTC	CASTVGNEQFF
TRBV7-8	TRBJ1-2	TRBD1	NA	TGTGCCAGCAGCATGGGACAGATTAACTATGGCTACACCTTC	CASSMGQINYGYTF
TRBV3-1/TRBV3-2	TRBJ2-7	NA	NA	TGTGCCAGCAGCCCATCCGACCTGTACGAGCAGTACTTC	CASSPSDLYEQYF
TRBV29-1	TRBJ2-2	NA	once	TGCAGCGTTGGTCAGGGTCCCGGGGAGCTGTTTTTT	CSVGQGPGELFF
TRBV7-9	TRBJ2-5	TRBD1	NA	TGTGCCAGCAGCTCAAGCCCGACAGGGGGAGAGACCCAGTACTTC	CASSSSPTGGETQYF
TRBV18	TRBJ1-1	TRBD1	NA	TGTGCCAGCTCACGAGACAGGGCTTCCATGAACACTGAAGCTTTCTTT	CASSRDRASMNTEAFF
TRBV5-5	TRBJ2-7	NA	NA	TGTGCCAGCAGCTTAACGGGTACCTACGAGCAGTACTTC	CASSLTGTYEQYF
TRBV2	TRBJ1-2	NA	NA	TGTGCCAGCAGTTACAGGGCGGAGGGCTACACCTTC	CASSYRAEGYTF
TRBV7-3	TRBJ1-2	NA	NA	TGTGCCAGCAGCCCTCAGGGTAACTATGGCTACACCTTC	CASSPQGNYGYTF
TRBV28	TRBJ2-7	NA	NA	TGTGCCAGCAGCCTTTGGGGGGCGTCGGTAGACTTC	CASSLWGASVDF
TRBV3-1/TRBV3-2	TRBJ1-1	NA	once	TGTGCCAGCAGCCTACTTGAGGGGGTAGCTTTCTTT	CASSLLEGVAFF
TRBV18	TRBJ2-3	NA	few	TGTGCCAGCTCACCCCCGCTAGCCCCCTTGTTCGATACGCAGTATTTT	CASSPPLAPLFDTQYF
TRBV7-3	TRBJ2-1	TRBD1	NA	TGTGCCAGCAGCTTGGGGACAGGGGTGAGTAATGAGCAGTTCTTC	CASSLGTGVSNEQFF
TRBV6-2/TRBV6-3	TRBJ2-7	NA	NA	TGTGCCAGCAGTTACTCCCCGCAGGGTATGGGCGAGCAGTACTTC	CASSYSPQGMGEQYF
TRBV3-1/TRBV3-2	TRBJ2-7	NA	NA	TGTGCCAGCAGCCAAGGAGTGAGTGACGGAACCTACGAGCAGTACTTC	CASSQGVSDGTYEQYF
TRBV24-1	TRBJ2-7	NA	NA	TGTGCCACCAGTGCAAGGGCGGGGACAGCAACCTACGAGCAGTACTTC	CATSARAGTATYEQYF
TRBV7-9	TRBJ1-4	TRBD1	NA	TGTGCCAGCAGCAGGGACAGGGAACAAGAAAAACTGTTTTTT	CASSRDREQEKLFF
TRBV24-1	TRBJ1-6	NA	NA	TGTGCCACCAGTGATTTAAGGGGCAGGGGAAAGAATTCACCCCTCCACTTT	CATSDLRGRGKNSPLHF
TRBV4-3	TRBJ1-2	NA	NA	TGCGCCAGCAGCCAAGGCGGAGCGGGTCTACCTAACTATGGCTACACCTTC	CASSQGGAGLPNYGYTF
TRBV24-1	TRBJ2-1	NA	NA	TGTGCCACCAGTGAGAGTCTATCAGGCGGTGAGCAGTTCTTC	CATSESLSGGEQFF
TRBV19	TRBJ1-1	NA	NA	TGTGCCAGTAGTATCGCACGGAACACTGAAGCTTTCTTT	CASSIARNTEAFF
TRBV5-8	TRBJ2-3	NA	NA	TGTGCCAGCAGCGAGGGGAGTCTAACGCAGTATTTT	CASSEGSLTQYF
TRBV19	TRBJ2-5	NA	NA	TGTGCCAGTAGTTCACAGGAGCCTCAAGAGACCCAGTACTTC	CASSSQEPQETQYF
TRBV5-1	TRBJ2-7	TRBD1	NA	TGCGCCAGCAGCTTTTCGAGATCACAGGGGGCTACCGAGCAGTACTTC	CASSFSRSQGATEQYF
TRBV30	TRBJ2-3	TRBD2	NA	TGTGCCTGGGGGCTAGCGGGGGGACGGCATACGCAGTATTTT	CAWGLAGGRHTQYF
TRBV3-1/TRBV3-2	TRBJ2-3	TRBD2	NA	TGTGCCAGCAGCTACTTAGCGGGGGCCTTCAGGGATACGCAGTATTTT	CASSYLAGAFRDTQYF
TRBV6-4	TRBJ2-3	TRBD2	NA	TGTGCCAGCAGTGACTCCTCTAGCGGGGGGGCAGATACGCAGTATTTT	CASSDSSSGGADTQYF
TRBV4-3	TRBJ2-3	TRBD2	NA	TGCGCCAGCAGCCAGATTGGACTAGCGAGGGATACGCAGTATTTT	CASSQIGLARDTQYF
TRBV7-6	TRBJ1-3	NA	NA	TGTGCCAGCAGCTTAGGAAACACCATATATTTT	CASSLGNTIYF
TRBV28	TRBJ2-3	TRBD1	NA	TGTGCCAGCACCTTATTAGGGACAGCCTCGTTCTCTAGCACAGATACGCAGTATTTT	CASTLLGTASFSSTDTQYF
TRBV6-5	TRBJ1-5	NA	NA	TGTGCCAGCAGTTACGGTGATTCTAGCAATCAGCCCCAGCATTTT	CASSYGDSSNQPQHF
TRBV5-1	TRBJ1-2	TRBD1	NA	TGCGCCAGCAGCTCCCAGGGGGCCAGTGGCTACACCTTC	CASSSQGASGYTF
TRBV11-1	TRBJ2-3	NA	NA	TGTGCCAGCAGATCTAGCACAGATACGCAGTATTTT	CASRSSTDTQYF
TRBV29-1	TRBJ2-3	NA	once	TGCAGCGTTGAAGCTCGTCGTTGGGAATCTAGCACAGATACGCAGTATTTT	CSVEARRWESSTDTQYF
TRBV5-1	TRBJ1-1	NA	NA	TGCGCCAGCAGCCTAAGGGGCACTGAAGCTTTCTTT	CASSLRGTEAFF
TRBV11-3	TRBJ1-4	TRBD1	NA	TGTGCCAGCAGCCCTGGACAGGGCCCCGATGAAAAACTGTTTTTT	CASSPGQGPDEKLFF
TRBV6-5	TRBJ1-6	TRBD1	NA	TGTGCCAGCAGGCTCGGGACAGGAGGTTCACCCCTCCACTTT	CASRLGTGGSPLHF
TRBV7-9	TRBJ1-2	NA	NA	TGTGCCAGCAGCTTAATAAGGGGCGGTGGCTACACCTTC	CASSLIRGGGYTF
TRBV28	TRBJ2-7	NA	NA	TGTGCCAGCAGTCTCCCACTAGGGGCCTACGAGCAGTACTTC	CASSLPLGAYEQYF
TRBV6-2/TRBV6-3	TRBJ2-3	NA	NA	TGTGCCAGCAGCTTGGGTGGAGACACAGATACGCAGTATTTT	CASSLGGDTDTQYF
TRBV7-9	TRBJ2-4	NA	NA	TGTGCCAGCAGTTTTAGTATAGCCAAAAACATTCAGTACTTC	CASSFSIAKNIQYF
TRBV28	TRBJ1-1	NA	few	TGTGCCAGCAGTTGGGGGGCCGATCGGGCCACTGAAGCTTTCTTT	CASSWGADRATEAFF
TRBV19	TRBJ1-6	TRBD1	NA	TGTGCCAGTAGTATTCGGACAGGGGGACCTCACTCCTATAATTCACCCCTCCACTTT	CASSIRTGGPHSYNSPLHF
TRBV5-1	TRBJ2-5	NA	few	TGCGCCAGCAGCAGAATAGAGACAGACCAAGAGACCCAGTACTTC	CASSRIETDQETQYF
TRBV6-4	TRBJ1-4	NA	NA	TGTGCCAGCAGCGAACTGACAGCAGGAAATGAAAAACTGTTTTTT	CASSELTAGNEKLFF
TRBV6-5	TRBJ2-7	NA	NA	TGTGCCAGCAGTTACTCGACGGGAAGTGGCTACGAGCAGTACTTC	CASSYSTGSGYEQYF